This TCR beta chain stems from a study of T-cell reconstitution after alpha-beta-depleted transplantation in children. Findings of the study overall: By one year post-transplant, T-cell counts and diversity largely arose from T cells that were newly produced. Reports say that about two months after transplant, the alpha-beta T cells came out of several hundred graft clones that had expanded. High day-60 TCRbeta diversity in some patients came from surviving recipient T cells and thymic progenitors.

Preparation of the TCRbeta library involved a method that used unique molecular identifiers. TCRdb reanalysed the PCR reads using MiXCR and keeps one entry per CDR3 protein. The sample shows 600,000 to 800,000 distinct CDR3 sequences, under 15% of them seen only once. This clonotype was observed once. Its specificity is not known. Per the germline V gene, CDR1 is LNHNV and CDR2 is YYDKDF (reference sequence). CDR3 length: 18 residues. The V end was cut by 1 base, the J end by 1 base, with 18 bases between. The sequencing used PBMCs, collected before TCRalphabeta/CD19-depleted stem cell transplant. The receptor's source is a girl aged 2-10 years with congenital amegakaryocytic thrombocytopenia, due to receive a stem cell transplant. The rearrangement joins TRBV15 to TRBJ2-3; no firm D call. The CDR3 sequence: CATSRVFPLMKGTDTQYF. The DNA for the CDR3 is TGTGCCACCAGCAGAGTTTTCCCGTTAATGAAAGGCACAGATACGCAGTATTTT. The full variable domain, rest sourced from reference TRBV15 and TRBJ2-3, is DAMVIQNPRYQVTQFGKPVTLSCSQTLNHNVMYWYQQKSSQAPKLLFHYYDKDFNNEADTPDNFQSRRPNTSFCFLDIRSPGLGDTAMYLCATSRVFPLMKGTDTQYFGPGTRLTVL.